This is a list of T cell receptor beta chains from one sample in a study of control samples from healthy donors and cancer patients. Only in-frame clones appear in the TCRdb table, and some are missing; sequencing was by immunoSEQ multiplex PCR. The sample has 110,000 to 150,000 clones; under 95% are singletons. The sample taken for sequencing was blood. The receptors here all came from a man aged 18 to 29 in good health. Both conserved end residues are part of each CDR3. The D gene is left open where the match is weak. Size tells how often a clone was seen (once, few, many) or the class of an expanded clone, and some rows leave it out.

clone_size j_call v_call d_call cdr3_nt cdr3_aa
. TRBJ2-1 TRBV5-1 . TGCGCCAGCAGCTTAGCACTGTCCCACAATGAGCAGTTCTTC CASSLALSHNEQFF
. TRBJ2-7 TRBV7-9 . TGTGCCAGCAGCTTGCCCCGGGACCCCGAGGGCCACGAGCAGTACTTC CASSLPRDPEGHEQYF
. TRBJ1-4 TRBV5-8 . TGTGCCAGCAGGGATAGGGGGTCCGAAAAACTGTTTTTT CASRDRGSEKLFF
. TRBJ2-6 TRBV6-2/TRBV6-3 TRBD2 TGTGCCAGCAGTTACGCCCGGGGGGGCGCGGGGGCCAACGTCCTGACTTTC CASSYARGGAGANVLTF
. TRBJ1-1 TRBV12-2 . TGTGCAAGTCGCTTAGTAAGGACAGGGTACGACACTGAAGCTTTCTTT CASRLVRTGYDTEAFF
. TRBJ2-7 TRBV4-3 . TGCGCCAGCAGCCAATGGGGGGGCGGAGAGCAGTACTTC CASSQWGGGEQYF
. TRBJ1-2 TRBV5-1 . TGCGCCAGCAGCTTGAGTCAGGGAGAGGGCTACACCTTC CASSLSQGEGYTF
. TRBJ1-5 TRBV7-6 . TGTGCCAGCAGCTTAGTTGTGGGCGATCAGCCCCAGCATTTT CASSLVVGDQPQHF
. TRBJ2-1 TRBV5-1 TRBD2 TGCGCCAGCAGCCCCGGTGGCGGGGGGAGGGATGAGCAGTTCTTC CASSPGGGGRDEQFF
. TRBJ1-5 TRBV24-1 TRBD1 TGTGCCACCAGTGATGCCAAGCAGGGGGCACATCAGCCCCAGCATTTT CATSDAKQGAHQPQHF
. TRBJ2-7 TRBV2 TRBD1 TGTGCCAGCAGTGAATCAGACAGGGGGAACGAGCAGTACTTC CASSESDRGNEQYF
. TRBJ1-4 TRBV28 . TGTGCCAGCAGCCGCGCCGTTGCAGGTGGGGATGAAAAACTGTTTTTT CASSRAVAGGDEKLFF
. TRBJ2-7 TRBV4-1 TRBD2 TGCGCCAGCAGCCAAGTGTCCATCGGACTAGCGAGCAACTACGAGCAGTACTTC CASSQVSIGLASNYEQYF
. TRBJ1-6 TRBV7-9 . TGTGCCAGCAGCTTAGGGACCGGGATCAATTCACCCCTCCACTTT CASSLGTGINSPLHF
. TRBJ2-3 TRBV11-3 TRBD2 TGTGCCAGCAGCATAACCTCTAGCGGGGTAGATACGCAGTATTTT CASSITSSGVDTQYF
few TRBJ1-1 TRBV3-1/TRBV3-2 . TGTGCCAGCAGCCAAGATGCAGGGGACACTGAAGCTTTCTTT CASSQDAGDTEAFF
. TRBJ1-2 TRBV7-2 . TGTGCCAGCAGCTTAGGTCACTATGGCTACACCTTC CASSLGHYGYTF
. TRBJ1-1 TRBV5-4 . TGTGCCAGCAGCTTTGGGGAAAGGGGCACTGAAGCTTTCTTT CASSFGERGTEAFF
. TRBJ2-6 TRBV4-2 . TGTGCCAGCAGCCAAGTCTGGGACGGCGGTTCTGGGGCCAACGTCCTGACTTTC CASSQVWDGGSGANVLTF
. TRBJ2-7 TRBV11-2 TRBD1 TGTGCCAGCAGTCGTACCGGGACAGTTTACGAGCAGTACTTC CASSRTGTVYEQYF
few TRBJ1-3 TRBV27 . TGTGCCAGCAGTTTATTAGGGGGTTTGGCTGGAAACACCATATATTTT CASSLLGGLAGNTIYF
once TRBJ2-1 TRBV5-1 TRBD1 TGCGCCAGCAGCATGGGGACAGGGAGCGATGAGCAGTTCTTC CASSMGTGSDEQFF
. TRBJ2-1 TRBV5-1 . TGCGCCAGCAGCCCCCGGGACACTCCCTACAATGAGCAGTTCTTC CASSPRDTPYNEQFF
. TRBJ2-7 TRBV28 . TGTGCCAGCAGTTTAGGGCAGATCTACGAGCAGTACTTC CASSLGQIYEQYF
. TRBJ1-1 TRBV11-2 . TGTGCCAGCAGCCGACAGGTAATGAACACTGAAGCTTTCTTT CASSRQVMNTEAFF
once TRBJ2-7 TRBV15 TRBD1 TGTGCCACCAGCAGAGACAGGGGGAACGAGCAGTACTTC CATSRDRGNEQYF
. TRBJ2-7 TRBV2 TRBD1 TGTGCCAGCAAAAAGCCCCAGGGGGCCTACGAGCAGTACTTC CASKKPQGAYEQYF
once TRBJ2-2 TRBV19 TRBD2 TGTGCCAGCAATAGCGGGGGTAACACCGGGGAGCTGTTTTTT CASNSGGNTGELFF
. TRBJ1-2 TRBV19 TRBD1 TGTGCCAGTAGTACCATCCGGGACAGGGGGGATTATGGCTACACCTTC CASSTIRDRGDYGYTF
. TRBJ1-4 TRBV5-4 . TGTGCCAGCAGCTTGGCAGGGAATGAAAAACTGTTTTTT CASSLAGNEKLFF
. TRBJ2-7 TRBV29-1 . TGCAGCGTTGGGGGGGACTACGAGCAGTACTTC CSVGGDYEQYF
. TRBJ1-4 TRBV4-3 . TGCGCCAGCAGCCAAGGGGCAGGGACAACTAATGAAAAACTGTTTTTT CASSQGAGTTNEKLFF
. TRBJ1-2 TRBV4-1 . TGCGCCAGCAGCCACCCAGGGACGGGAAATAACTATGGCTACACCTTC CASSHPGTGNNYGYTF
once TRBJ2-1 TRBV6-5 TRBD2 TGTGCCAGCAGTTACCTGTCGGGGGGGGCACATGAGCAGTTCTTC CASSYLSGGAHEQFF
once TRBJ2-1 TRBV24-1 . TGTGCCACAGGTGACGGGGTCACGGGTGAGCAGTTCTTC CATGDGVTGEQFF
few TRBJ2-3 TRBV11-1 . TGTGCCAGCAGCTTAGCTGGACTTGAGGGAGATACGCAGTATTTT CASSLAGLEGDTQYF
. TRBJ2-2 TRBV7-3 . TGTGCCAGCAGCTTAAATCCAGACGCGAACACCGGGGAGCTGTTTTTT CASSLNPDANTGELFF
. TRBJ1-5 TRBV27 . TGTGCCAGCGGCTCATTTGGGAATCAGCCCCAGCATTTT CASGSFGNQPQHF